A selection of T cell receptor beta chains follows, all from one sample in a study of OX40 agonist ivuxolimab in advanced cancers. Sequencing used immunoSEQ multiplex PCR; TCRdb keeps in-frame clones, though not all of them. The sample records approximately 44,000 clones, 65% to 90% being singletons. The specimen was CD4+ or CD8+ T cells sorted from blood, collected in a trial of the OX40 agonist ivuxolimab. Receptors originate from an adult with an advanced solid tumor such as melanoma, head and neck, liver or kidney cancer. Each CDR3 is given with its conserved first and last residue. The D gene is left open where the match is weak. Only some rows state a clone size, as once, few, many or a class for expanded clones.

TGTGCCAGTAGTCAAAGGGACAGGACTAGGCCAGATACGCAGTATTTT CASSQRDRTRPDTQYF . TRBJ2-3 . TRBV19
TGTGCCAGCAGCGCCCACCTTGCTAGCGGGAACGAGCAGTACTTC CASSAHLASGNEQYF TRBD2 TRBJ2-7 . TRBV4-2
TGTGCCAGCGCACGGACACCAAGGGACGAGCAGTACTTC CASARTPRDEQYF . TRBJ2-7 few TRBV2
TGTGCCAGCAGCTTTCGGGTTTACGAGCAGTACTTC CASSFRVYEQYF . TRBJ2-7 . TRBV5-4
TGTGCCAGCAGCTTATCGGCAGGGTATGGCTACACCTTC CASSLSAGYGYTF . TRBJ1-2 . TRBV7-2
TGTGCCAGCAGTTACTCGTCCGGGACTGAGGCGCCCCAGCATTTT CASSYSSGTEAPQHF . TRBJ1-5 few TRBV6-5
TGTGCCAGCAGTTACCGAGACAGGGCTAATTCACCCCTCCACTTT CASSYRDRANSPLHF TRBD1 TRBJ1-6 . TRBV6-6
TGTGCCAGCAGCCCCTCGGGGAATGAGCAGTTCTTC CASSPSGNEQFF . TRBJ2-1 . TRBV9
TGTGCCAGCAGCACCTGGACAGGGGGCTCGGGAGAGACCCAGTACTTC CASSTWTGGSGETQYF TRBD1 TRBJ2-5 . TRBV7-9
TGTGCCAGCAGCTCCGGGACTGACAATGAGCAGTTCTTC CASSSGTDNEQFF . TRBJ2-1 . TRBV13
TGTGCCAGCAGCTTATTAGCGGCCCTATTGTCCAGCTCCTACAATGAGCAGTTCTTC CASSLLAALLSSSYNEQFF . TRBJ2-1 . TRBV5-6
TGTGCCAGCAGCTTAATCGCGAGCGGGGCTCAAGAGACCCAGTACTTC CASSLIASGAQETQYF TRBD2 TRBJ2-5 . TRBV11-2
TGTGCCAGCAGCTCCACGGGGCAAAACACCGGGGAGCTGTTTTTT CASSSTGQNTGELFF . TRBJ2-2 . TRBV7-2
TGCAGCGGCGGACAGGGAATCAATGAGCAGTTCTTC CSGGQGINEQFF TRBD1 TRBJ2-1 . TRBV29-1
TGTGCCCTGTCGGACGGCACTCATACGCAGTATTTT CALSDGTHTQYF . TRBJ2-3 few TRBV2
TGTGCCAGCAGTTACTCAGGGACAGATCAGCCCCAGCATTTT CASSYSGTDQPQHF TRBD1 TRBJ1-5 . TRBV6-6
TGCAGCGTTGAAGCAGGGAGTAACTATGGCTACACCTTC CSVEAGSNYGYTF . TRBJ1-2 . TRBV29-1
TGTGCCAGTACCCATAGCGGGAAAAACTACAATGAGCAGTTCTTC CASTHSGKNYNEQFF TRBD2 TRBJ2-1 . TRBV19
TGTGCCAGCAGCCGCCCTAGCGGGGGGGCCCAAGATACGCAGTATTTT CASSRPSGGAQDTQYF TRBD2 TRBJ2-3 . TRBV7-2
TGTGCCAGCAGGGAAACTGGAAACACCATATATTTT CASRETGNTIYF . TRBJ1-3 . TRBV2
TGTGCCAGCAGCCAAGAGGGAGGGGAATACGAGCAGTACTTC CASSQEGGEYEQYF TRBD2 TRBJ2-7 few TRBV4-2
TGTGCCAGCAGTGGTAGCGGGGGGGTTTACAATGAGCAGTTCTTC CASSGSGGVYNEQFF TRBD2 TRBJ2-1 medium-sized TRBV2
TGTGCCAGCAGCTTGCTGAGTAACTATGGCTACACCTTC CASSLLSNYGYTF . TRBJ1-2 . TRBV5-5
TGTGCCAGTAGTATTGTGACATTCGATCAGCCCCAGCATTTT CASSIVTFDQPQHF . TRBJ1-5 few TRBV19
TGTGCCAGCAGTGTGGGGACTAGCGGGAGCTCCTACAATGAGCAGTTCTTC CASSVGTSGSSYNEQFF TRBD2 TRBJ2-1 . TRBV6-4
TGTGCCTGGAGTGTAGTCCCCGGACTAGCGGGGGTCGCCGGGGAGCTGTTTTTT CAWSVVPGLAGVAGELFF TRBD2 TRBJ2-2 . TRBV30
TGTGCCAGCCATAGGGGGGGACTAGCGGACCACAATGAGCAGTTCTTC CASHRGGLADHNEQFF TRBD2 TRBJ2-1 . TRBV19
TGTGCCAGCAGTACCAGGCCCACAGATACGCAGTATTTT CASSTRPTDTQYF . TRBJ2-3 . TRBV25-1
TGCGCCAGCAGCCGCGGACAGGGGTCCCACAATGAGCAGTTCTTC CASSRGQGSHNEQFF TRBD1 TRBJ2-1 . TRBV5-1
TGTGCCAGTGGCAGGATCAGAGGTCAGCCCCAGCATTTT CASGRIRGQPQHF . TRBJ1-5 . TRBV19
TGTGCCAGCAGTGAGACAGACAGGGGACTCTCTGGAAACACCATATATTTT CASSETDRGLSGNTIYF TRBD1 TRBJ1-3 . TRBV2